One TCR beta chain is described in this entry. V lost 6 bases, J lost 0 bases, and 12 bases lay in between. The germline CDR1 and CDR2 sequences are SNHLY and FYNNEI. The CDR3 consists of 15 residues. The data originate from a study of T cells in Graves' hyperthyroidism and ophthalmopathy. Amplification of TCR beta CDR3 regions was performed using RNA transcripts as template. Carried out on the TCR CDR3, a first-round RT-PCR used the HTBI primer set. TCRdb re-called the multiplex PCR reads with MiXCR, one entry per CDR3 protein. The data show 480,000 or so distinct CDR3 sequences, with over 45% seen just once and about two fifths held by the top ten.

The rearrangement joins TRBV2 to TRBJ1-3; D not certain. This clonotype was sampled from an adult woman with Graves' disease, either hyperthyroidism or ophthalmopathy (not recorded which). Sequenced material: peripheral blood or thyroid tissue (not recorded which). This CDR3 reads CASSPFYRSGNTIYF. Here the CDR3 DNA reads TGTGCCAGCAGCCCTTTCTACCGCTCTGGAAACACCATATATTTT.